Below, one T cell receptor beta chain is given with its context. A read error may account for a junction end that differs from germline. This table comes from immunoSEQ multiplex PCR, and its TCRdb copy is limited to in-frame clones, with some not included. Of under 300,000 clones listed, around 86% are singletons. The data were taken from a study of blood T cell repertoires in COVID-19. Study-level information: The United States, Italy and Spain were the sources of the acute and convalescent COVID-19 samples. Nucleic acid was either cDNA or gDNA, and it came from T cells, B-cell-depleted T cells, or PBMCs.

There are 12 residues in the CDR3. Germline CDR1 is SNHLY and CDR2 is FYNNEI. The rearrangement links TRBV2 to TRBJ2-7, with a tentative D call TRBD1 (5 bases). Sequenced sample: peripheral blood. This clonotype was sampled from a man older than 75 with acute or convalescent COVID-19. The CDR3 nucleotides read TGTGCCAGCGGTGACAGCGCCTACGAGCAGTACTTC. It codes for CASGDSAYEQYF.